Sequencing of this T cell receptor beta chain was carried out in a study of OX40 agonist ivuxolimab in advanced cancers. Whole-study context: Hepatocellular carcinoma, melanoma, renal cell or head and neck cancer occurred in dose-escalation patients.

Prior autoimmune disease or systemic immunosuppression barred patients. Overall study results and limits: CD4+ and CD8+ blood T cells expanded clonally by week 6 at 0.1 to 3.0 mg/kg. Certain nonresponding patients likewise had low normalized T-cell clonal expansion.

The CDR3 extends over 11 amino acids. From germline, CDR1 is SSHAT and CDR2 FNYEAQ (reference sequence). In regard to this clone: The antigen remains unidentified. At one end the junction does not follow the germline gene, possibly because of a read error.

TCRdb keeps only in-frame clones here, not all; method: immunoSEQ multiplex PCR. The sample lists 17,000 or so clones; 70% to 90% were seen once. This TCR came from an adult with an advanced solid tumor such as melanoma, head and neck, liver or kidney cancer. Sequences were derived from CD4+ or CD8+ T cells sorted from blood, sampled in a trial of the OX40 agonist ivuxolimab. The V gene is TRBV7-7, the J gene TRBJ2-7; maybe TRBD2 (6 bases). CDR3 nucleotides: TGTGCTAGCAGCTTAGTACGGGAGAAGAACTTC. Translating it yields CASSLVREKNF. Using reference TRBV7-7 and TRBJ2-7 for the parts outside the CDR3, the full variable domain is GAGVSQSPRYKVTKRGQDVTLRCDPISSHATLYWYQQALGQGPEFLTYFNYEAQPDKSGLPSDRFSAERPEGSISTLTIQRTEQRDSAMYRCASSLVREKNFGPGTRLTVT.